These T cell receptor beta chains were read from a single sample in a study of long-term antiretroviral therapy in people with HIV. The repertoire was sequenced with immunoSEQ multiplex PCR; TCRdb's copy has only in-frame clones and lacks some. The sample gives under 30,000 clones, over 70% of which show up once; under 7% is in the top ten. The sample here was unsorted PBMCs, taken 1.1 years before starting antiretroviral therapy. These receptors were taken from a woman aged 25 to 39 with HIV. Both conserved end residues are part of each CDR3. D genes are given only for firm matches. The listing skips clone size in some rows; elsewhere it reads once, few, many or a size class.

>-|TRBV19|TRBJ2-2|-
TGTGCCAGTAGTATAGGGGTTAGGCCGAACACCGGGGAGCTGTTTTTT
CASSIGVRPNTGELFF
>TRBD1|TRBV29-1|TRBJ1-3|-
TGCAGCGTTACGGGACAGTTAGGAAACACCATATATTTT
CSVTGQLGNTIYF
>-|TRBV4-1|TRBJ2-3|-
TGCGCCAGCAGCCAAGATAGGGAGACACCCATCAGGTATTTT
CASSQDRETPIRYF
>-|TRBV5-6|TRBJ1-2|-
TGTGCCAGCAGCCCGGTCCTCACCCCCCATGGCTACACCTTC
CASSPVLTPHGYTF
>-|TRBV11-2|TRBJ2-7|-
TGTGCCAGCAGCTTAGTAGGATACGAGCAGTACTTC
CASSLVGYEQYF
>-|TRBV7-9|TRBJ2-1|-
TGTGCCAGCAGCTCGCCCTCCTCCTACAATGAGCAGTTCTTC
CASSSPSSYNEQFF
>TRBD1|TRBV30|TRBJ2-2|-
TGTGCCTGGGGCAGCAGGACAGGGGCGGGCGGGGAGCTGTTTTTT
CAWGSRTGAGGELFF
>-|TRBV5-8|TRBJ1-1|-
TGTGCCAGCAGCGGAGGGTTTGAAGCTTTCTTT
CASSGGFEAFF
>-|TRBV5-8|TRBJ1-3|few
TGTGCCAGCAGCTTCTGGGACACCATATATTTT
CASSFWDTIYF
>-|TRBV28|TRBJ1-1|-
TGTGCCAGCAGTTTTACAGCCACTGAAGCTTTCTTT
CASSFTATEAFF
>TRBD1|TRBV7-9|TRBJ2-5|-
TGTGCCAGCAGCTCCTTCACAGGGGGCCAAGAGACCCAGTACTTC
CASSSFTGGQETQYF
>-|TRBV18|TRBJ1-1|once
TGTGCCAGCTCACGTGTTCGGGCAACGAACACTGAAGCTTTCTTT
CASSRVRATNTEAFF
>-|TRBV9|TRBJ1-1|-
TGTGCCAGCAGCGTAGAAACAGGGAGGGCTTTCTTT
CASSVETGRAFF
>-|TRBV11-2|TRBJ1-2|few
TGTGCCAGCAGCTTCTTACAGGGCAGGGATGGCTACACCTTC
CASSFLQGRDGYTF
>-|TRBV13|TRBJ2-5|-
TGTGCCAGCAGCTTAGAGGTGGCGCGGTCAGAGACCCAGTACTTC
CASSLEVARSETQYF
>TRBD2|TRBV5-4|TRBJ2-7|-
TGTGCCAGCAGCTTGTCCTCTAGCGGGGAACCGCTCGCATACGAGCAGTACTTC
CASSLSSSGEPLAYEQYF
>TRBD1|TRBV9|TRBJ1-1|-
TGTGCCAGCAGCGTAGAGTGGGACAGGGGGCAGAACACTGAAGCTTTCTTT
CASSVEWDRGQNTEAFF
>TRBD1|TRBV29-1|TRBJ1-4|-
TGCAGCGCCGGGGACAGGGGGAATGAAAAACTGTTTTTT
CSAGDRGNEKLFF
>-|TRBV2|TRBJ1-2|-
TGTGCCAGCACCAGCAACGGGATTCAGGGACGAGGAACCTTC
CASTSNGIQGRGTF
>-|TRBV10-3|TRBJ1-1|-
TGTGCCATCAGTGGGGGGGACACTGAAGCTTTCTTT
CAISGGDTEAFF
>-|TRBV6-5|TRBJ2-5|-
TGTGCCAGCAAGCTCGACCATCATATTAAAGAGACCCAGTACTTC
CASKLDHHIKETQYF
>-|TRBV28|TRBJ2-7|-
TGTGCCACCCTTGGCCACGACGAGCAGTACTTC
CATLGHDEQYF
>-|TRBV6-5|TRBJ1-4|-
TGTGCCAGCAGTTACTCGAGTTTGGGGTTAAAACTGTTTTTT
CASSYSSLGLKLFF
>TRBD1|TRBV5-1|TRBJ1-2|-
TGCGCCAGCAGCCCGAGGGACAGCGTTGGCTACACCTTC
CASSPRDSVGYTF
>-|TRBV19|TRBJ1-1|-
TGTGCCAGTAGACACCTTCCTGGACCGGAAGCTTTCTTT
CASRHLPGPEAFF
>-|TRBV19|TRBJ2-5|-
TGTGCCAGTAGTATTGGGTCTAGGGGACACCAAGAGACCCAGTACTTC
CASSIGSRGHQETQYF
>TRBD2|TRBV7-2|TRBJ2-5|-
TGTGCCAGCAGCTTAACTAGCGGACAAGGAGAGACCCAGTACTTC
CASSLTSGQGETQYF
>TRBD1|TRBV6-1|TRBJ1-6|-
TGTGCCAGCGTTCGGACAGGGAAGTCACCCCTCCACTTT
CASVRTGKSPLHF
>TRBD1|TRBV5-1|TRBJ1-4|-
TGCGCCAGCAGCTTGGGGGGACAGGGGCGCGAAAAACTGTTTTTT
CASSLGGQGREKLFF
>-|TRBV14|TRBJ1-1|few
TGTGCCAGCAGCCAAGTTAAGGGGAGCAACACTGAAGCTTTCTTT
CASSQVKGSNTEAFF
>-|TRBV19|TRBJ1-2|-
TGTGCCAGTAGGGCCTCAGGGGTTATGAGCTACACCTTC
CASRASGVMSYTF
>TRBD2|TRBV7-3|TRBJ2-3|-
TGTGCCAGCAGCTTAACCGGGGGGGCCGGGGGTACGCAGTATTTT
CASSLTGGAGGTQYF
>-|TRBV6-1|TRBJ1-3|few
TGTGCCAGCAGTGGCGGGGATGGTGGAAACACCATATATTTT
CASSGGDGGNTIYF
>-|TRBV27|TRBJ2-1|-
TGTGCCAGCAGTTTCACCAAAATCCATGAGCAGTTCTTC
CASSFTKIHEQFF
>-|TRBV6-5|TRBJ2-7|few
TGTGCCAGCAGTTACATGGCAGGACCGCTCGAGCAGTACTTC
CASSYMAGPLEQYF
>TRBD1|TRBV2|TRBJ1-1|-
TGTGCCAGCAGTCCGGACAGGAACCTGAACACTGAAGCTTTCTTT
CASSPDRNLNTEAFF
>TRBD2|TRBV6-1|TRBJ2-7|-
TGTGCCAGCAGTCTAGCGGGAGATTACGAGCAGTACTTC
CASSLAGDYEQYF
>-|TRBV18|TRBJ1-6|-
TGTGCCAGCTCACCGGCAGGGTCACCCCTCCACTTT
CASSPAGSPLHF
>TRBD2|TRBV19|TRBJ2-3|-
TGTGCCAGTAGTTTATATCTAGCGGGGGGGCAAGATACGCAGTATTTT
CASSLYLAGGQDTQYF
>-|TRBV15|TRBJ2-5|-
TGTGCCACCAGCCCCCCGAATACCCAGTACTTC
CATSPPNTQYF
>TRBD1|TRBV14|TRBJ2-5|-
TGTGCCAGCAGTCCGACAGGGTACATCCAAGAGACCCAGTACTTC
CASSPTGYIQETQYF
>TRBD1|TRBV2|TRBJ2-1|-
TGTGCCATCCCCCTTGGGGACAGGGTTAGGGATGAGCAGTTCTTC
CAIPLGDRVRDEQFF
>-|TRBV5-1|TRBJ1-6|-
TGCGCCAGCAGCTTAACAGACTCAGACTATAATTCACCCCTCCACTTT
CASSLTDSDYNSPLHF
>-|TRBV7-9|TRBJ2-1|-
TGTGCCAGCAGCTACGGGGGTGCGGTTTACAATGAGCAGTTCTTC
CASSYGGAVYNEQFF
>TRBD1|TRBV10-2|TRBJ1-6|-
TGCGCCAGTTGCACAGGGGACCATTCACCCCTCCACTTT
CASCTGDHSPLHF
>-|TRBV4-2|TRBJ2-3|-
TGTGCCAGCAGCCAACGATCACTAGCAACCGGTTCCACAGATACGCAGTATTTT
CASSQRSLATGSTDTQYF
>-|TRBV14|TRBJ2-5|once
TGTGCCAGCAGCCAAGTCGGTTACCAAGAGACCCAGTACTTC
CASSQVGYQETQYF
>-|TRBV6-6|TRBJ1-2|-
TGTGCCAGCAGTTCCGGGACAATAGGGAGCTACACCTTC
CASSSGTIGSYTF
>-|TRBV5-1|TRBJ2-7|-
TGCGCCAGCAGCTTGGAGAGTGAGCAGTACTTC
CASSLESEQYF
>-|TRBV5-6|TRBJ1-5|-
TGTGCCAGCAGCTTGTGGGGGGCGACGAATCAGCCCCAGCATTTT
CASSLWGATNQPQHF
>-|TRBV29-1|TRBJ1-2|few
TGCAGCGTTGATGGTCCAGGAGGAAGAGTTGGCTACACCTTC
CSVDGPGGRVGYTF
>-|TRBV5-6|TRBJ1-2|-
TGTGCCAGCAGCTCCTACACAGGGACCTATGGCTACACCTTC
CASSSYTGTYGYTF
>TRBD2|TRBV6-5|TRBJ2-1|-
TGTGCCAGCAGCCGGACTAGCGACAACTACAATGAGCAGTTCTTC
CASSRTSDNYNEQFF
>TRBD1|TRBV19|TRBJ1-4|-
TGTGCCAGTAGTATCGGGGACAGATCTAATGAAAAACTGTTTTTT
CASSIGDRSNEKLFF
>-|TRBV5-1|TRBJ1-1|-
TGCGCCAGCAGAACATACAGGGATGGAACTGAAGCTTTCTTT
CASRTYRDGTEAFF
>-|TRBV7-2|TRBJ2-1|-
TGTGCCAGCAGCTTATGGCGGGACTCCTACAATGAGCAGTTCTTC
CASSLWRDSYNEQFF
>-|TRBV14|TRBJ1-1|-
TGTGCCAGCAGTTACGGGGAAACTGAAGCTTTCTTT
CASSYGETEAFF
>-|TRBV6-1|TRBJ1-4|-
TGTGCCAGCAGTGAAAGGGGGGAAAAACTGTTTTTT
CASSERGEKLFF
>-|TRBV7-9|TRBJ1-6|-
TGTGCCAGCAGCTTGGGGGGTTCACCCCTCCACTTT
CASSLGGSPLHF